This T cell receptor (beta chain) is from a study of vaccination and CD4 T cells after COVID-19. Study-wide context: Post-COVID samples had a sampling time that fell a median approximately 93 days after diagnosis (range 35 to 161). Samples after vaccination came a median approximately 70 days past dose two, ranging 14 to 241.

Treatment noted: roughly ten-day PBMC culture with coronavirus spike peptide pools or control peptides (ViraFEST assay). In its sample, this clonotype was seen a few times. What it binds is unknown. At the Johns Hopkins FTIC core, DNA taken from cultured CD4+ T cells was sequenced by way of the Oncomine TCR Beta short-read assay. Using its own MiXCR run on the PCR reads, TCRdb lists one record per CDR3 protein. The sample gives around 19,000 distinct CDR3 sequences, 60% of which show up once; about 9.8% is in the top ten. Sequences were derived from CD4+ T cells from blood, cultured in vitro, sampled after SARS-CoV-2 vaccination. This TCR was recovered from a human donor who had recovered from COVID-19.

The CDR3 loop is CASSEKGNQPQHF. Here the CDR3 DNA reads TGTGCCAGCAGTGAAAAGGGCAATCAGCCCCAGCATTTT. The rearrangement uses TRBV6-1 and TRBJ1-5; D gene unclear. The CDR3 loop spans 13 amino acids. V dropped 2 bases and J dropped 2 bases, with 4 bases sitting between them. The germline gives CDR1 MNHNS, CDR2 SASEGT.